The next 20 T cell receptor beta chains were all read from a single sample in a study of T cells after yellow fever vaccination. Via MiXCR, TCRdb re-called the 5' RACE reads, giving one row per CDR3 protein. This sample has 45,000 to 65,000 distinct CDR3 sequences, with 6.6% found just once. Sequences were derived from CD8+ T cells not binding an NS4B(214-222) dextramer, sorted from PBMCs, sampled about 49 days after the first yellow fever vaccination. These TCRs come from a man younger than 35 who received the YFV17D yellow fever vaccine.

There are many counts of this clonotype. The V gene is TRBV11-2, the J gene TRBJ2-1; 10 bases align to TRBD2. This CDR3 is built from 15 residues. The ends lost 5 bases at V and 3 bases at J; junction bases unmatched: 4. CDR1 and CDR2 from the germline V gene are SGHAT and FQNNGV. CDR3 sequence: CASSLTSGDYNEQFF. The CDR3, as DNA: TGTGCCAGCAGCCTTACTAGCGGGGACTACAATGAGCAGTTCTTC.

This clonotype was observed at least ten times. The chain combines TRBV9 with TRBJ2-1; 13 bases map to TRBD2. This CDR3 is built from 15 residues. Trimming removed 4 bases from V and 9 bases from J; junction bases left unmatched: 7. Germline values: CDR1 SGDLS, CDR2 YYNGEE. The CDR3 loop reads CASSLGTSGDSEQFF. The CDR3 DNA reads as TGTGCCAGCAGCCTAGGGACTAGCGGGGACAGTGAGCAGTTCTTC.

This clonotype was recorded a few times. V and J are TRBV4-1 and TRBJ1-1; the D is unclear. CDR1 MGHRA and CDR2 YSYEKL come from the germline V gene. V lost 2 bases and J 2 bases, leaving 3 bases between the germline ends. This CDR3 has 12 residues. CDR3 DNA sequence: TGCGCCAGCAGCCAATTTAACACTGAAGCTTTCTTT. Residues: CASSQFNTEAFF.

The genes are TRBV20-1 and TRBJ1-4; possible D gene TRBD1, 5 bases. Germline V gene sequence: CDR1 DFQATT, CDR2 SNEGSKA (reference sequence). This CDR3 comprises 13 residues. V lost 3 bases, J lost 7 bases, and 12 bases lay in between. The CDR3 DNA follows: TGCAGTGCTAGGTTCAGGGTTGGTGAAAAACTGTTTTTT. This translates into CSARFRVGEKLFF.

The sample holds many counts of this clonotype. V usage is TRBV12-3 or TRBV12-4 and J usage is TRBJ1-2, with D possibly matching TRBD1 (5 bases). With 4 bases removed from V and 2 bases from J, the gap between germline ends came to 11 bases. The CDR3 totals 14 residues. Here the CDR3 DNA reads TGTGCCAGCAGTTCGGGGACCTTAAACTATGGCTACACCTTC. Translating it yields CASSSGTLNYGYTF.

This clonotype was detected ten times or more. The chain is built from TRBV7-9 and TRBJ2-1; 9 bases fit TRBD2. Germline V gene sequence: CDR1 SEHNR, CDR2 FQNEAQ (reference sequence). The CDR3 covers 12 residues. V was clipped by 1 base and J by 16 bases; unmatched bases: 5. This CDR3 is CASSLGAGGFFF. Here the CDR3 DNA reads TGTGCCAGCAGCTTAGGAGCGGGGGGCTTTTTCTTC.

This clonotype was counted at least ten times. The CDR3 region has the DNA TGTGCCATCTCGACTACGCCCACAGATACGCAGTATTTT. It translates to CAISTTPTDTQYF. V gene TRBV6-2 or TRBV6-3 combines with J gene TRBJ2-3; maybe TRBD2 (5 bases). V lost 10 bases and J 2 bases, leaving 13 bases between the germline ends. This CDR3 is 13 amino acids long. Germline V gives CDR1 MNHEY, CDR2 SVGEGT.

The rearrangement joins TRBV5-5 to TRBJ1-4; 8 nucleotides agree with TRBD1. With 4 bases clipped from V and 8 bases from J, the junction kept 10 bases outside the gene matches. The CDR3 is 15 residues long. Looked up from germline, CDR1 is SGHKS and CDR2 is YYEKEE (reference sequence). The CDR3 bases are TGTGCCAGCAGCGAGGGACAGGCACGGGCCGAAAAACTGTTTTTT. Amino acid sequence: CASSEGQARAEKLFF.

In this sample, this clonotype turned up many times. V and J are TRBV10-3 and TRBJ2-1; a possible D gene is TRBD1 (9 bases). V was clipped by 9 bases and J by 2 bases, with 17 bases between them. This CDR3 has 15 residues. Germline V gene sequence: CDR1 ENHRY, CDR2 SYGVKD. As DNA, the CDR3 is TGTGCCATTCGGGGGGGGACAGGGCCCTACAATGAGCAGTTCTTC. This sequence encodes CAIRGGTGPYNEQFF.

This clonotype was observed at least ten times. The gene calls are TRBV5-1 and TRBJ1-2; D remains unclear. V dropped 4 bases and J dropped 5 bases, with 9 bases sitting between them. This CDR3 has 12 amino acids. Germline values: CDR1 SGHRS, CDR2 YFSETQ. CDR3 residues: CASSDGGYGYTF. As DNA, the CDR3 is TGCGCCAGCAGCGACGGAGGTTATGGCTACACCTTC.

This clonotype was found once. V usage is TRBV12-3 or TRBV12-4 and J usage is TRBJ1-2, with a tentative D call TRBD1 (5 bases). The CDR3 spans 16 residues. Trimming stripped 6 bases from V and 7 bases from J, with 24 bases between. The CDR3 DNA is TGTGCCAGCAGCACGGGGGAGACAGCCCCGTTTTCTGGCTACACCTTC. Translating it yields CASSTGETAPFSGYTF.

This clonotype appeared many times. The chain recombines TRBV10-3 with TRBJ2-1; the D is unclear. The germline V and J ends were trimmed by 3 bases and 8 bases, with 8 bases remaining between them. Germline CDR1 ENHRY, CDR2 SYGVKD. This CDR3 is built from 12 residues. CDR3 residues: CAISEDGDEQFF. As DNA, the CDR3 is TGTGCCATCAGTGAAGATGGGGATGAGCAGTTCTTC.

This clonotype was counted between two and nine times. The chain employs TRBV12-3 or TRBV12-4 and TRBJ1-5, with 7 bases aligning to TRBD1. J was trimmed by 1 base and V by 6 bases; bases with no gene match: 6. The CDR3 consists of 15 residues. The CDR3 loop reads CASRDPGGSNQPQHF. The CDR3 coding sequence is TGTGCCAGCAGGGACCCAGGGGGGAGCAATCAGCCCCAGCATTTT.

This clonotype was counted between two and nine times. J is TRBJ2-7 and V is TRBV29-1, with TRBD1 identical over 12 bases. The CDR3 totals 14 residues. Germline V lookup: CDR1 SQVTM, CDR2 ANQGSEA. J gave up 6 bases and V 3 bases, and 6 bases lay outside the gene matches. CDR3 in DNA: TGCAGCGTTGATACCGGGACAGGGGGCCGCGAGCAGTACTTC. Its protein is CSVDTGTGGREQYF.

This clonotype was found many times. The gene calls are TRBV11-2 and TRBJ2-7; the D is unclear. Trimming removed 6 bases from V and 6 bases from J, with 15 bases in between. This CDR3 is built from 13 residues. Germline V CDR1 and CDR2: SGHAT, FQNNGV. DNA of the CDR3: TGTGCCAGCAGTCCCCCGGGCTTCAGCGAGCAGTACTTC. Its protein product is CASSPPGFSEQYF.

This clonotype came up a few times. The gene calls are TRBV12-3 or TRBV12-4 and TRBJ2-5; D remains ambiguous. The CDR3 has 14 residues. The V end was cut by 2 bases, the J end by 4 bases, with 11 bases between. CDR3 amino acids: CASSLMGKGETQYF. The CDR3 nucleotides read TGTGCCAGCAGTTTAATGGGGAAGGGAGAGACCCAGTACTTC.

The chain has TRBV4-1 and TRBJ2-3; tentative D call: TRBD2 (5 bases). This CDR3 is 15 amino acids long. Looked up from germline, CDR1 is MGHRA and CDR2 is YSYEKL. Trimming shortened V by 1 base and J by 2 bases, and 10 bases separated the two germline ends. The CDR3 is CASSQVEGVTDTQYF. The CDR3 DNA reads as TGCGCCAGCAGCCAAGTCGAGGGCGTCACAGATACGCAGTATTTT.

This chain links TRBV27 with TRBJ1-5, with a possible D match to TRBD1 (5 bases). CDR1 and CDR2 (germline): MNHEY, SMNVEV (reference sequence). CDR3 length: 14 amino acids. V lost 2 bases, J lost 2 bases, and 7 bases lay in between. The CDR3 nucleotides are TGTGCCAGCAGTTTAATAGGGGGCAATCAGCCCCAGCATTTT. It codes for CASSLIGGNQPQHF.

This chain uses TRBV12-3 or TRBV12-4 with TRBJ2-1; D is unclear. The V gene lost 4 bases and the J gene lost 7 bases, with 14 bases spanning the gap. This CDR3 spans 14 amino acids. The CDR3, as DNA: TGTGCCAGCAGTTATCAAGGGCAGTATAATGAGCAGTTCTTC. Translation: CASSYQGQYNEQFF.

V usage is TRBV12-3 or TRBV12-4 and J usage is TRBJ1-4, with 8 nucleotides matching TRBD1. V lost 5 bases, J lost 7 bases, and 12 bases stayed unmatched. The CDR3 sequence is 16 residues long. Here the CDR3 reads CASSGSDRGNFEKLFF. The CDR3 DNA is TGTGCCAGCAGTGGCAGTGACAGGGGCAACTTTGAAAAACTGTTTTTT.